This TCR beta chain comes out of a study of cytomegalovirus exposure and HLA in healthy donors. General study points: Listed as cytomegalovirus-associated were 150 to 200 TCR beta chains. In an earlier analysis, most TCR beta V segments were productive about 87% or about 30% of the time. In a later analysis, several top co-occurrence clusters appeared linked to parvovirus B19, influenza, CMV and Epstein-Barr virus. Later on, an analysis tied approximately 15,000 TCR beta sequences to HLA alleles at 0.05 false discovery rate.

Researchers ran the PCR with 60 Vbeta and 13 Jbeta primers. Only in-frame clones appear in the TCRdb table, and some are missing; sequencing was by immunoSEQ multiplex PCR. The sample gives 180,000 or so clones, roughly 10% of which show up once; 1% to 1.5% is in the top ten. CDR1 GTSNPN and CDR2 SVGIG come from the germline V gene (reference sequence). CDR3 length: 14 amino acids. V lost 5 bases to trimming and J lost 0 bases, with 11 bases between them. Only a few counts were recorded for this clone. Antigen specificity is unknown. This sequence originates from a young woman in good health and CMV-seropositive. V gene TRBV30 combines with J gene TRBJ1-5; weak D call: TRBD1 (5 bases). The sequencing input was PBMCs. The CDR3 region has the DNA TGTGCCTGGGGACAACTAAATAGCAATCAGCCCCAGCATTTT. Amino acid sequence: CAWGQLNSNQPQHF.